Below are 12 T cell receptor beta chains sequenced from a single sample in a study of blood T cells in healthy people across ages. Together with a sample-barcoded 5' primer, a J-beta primer mix was included in a second PCR lasting 7 to 11 cycles. TCRdb reprocessed the 5' RACE reads with MiXCR, giving one entry per CDR3 protein. The sample records hundreds of thousands of distinct CDR3 sequences, around a quarter being singletons. These sequences were also reported in another study, on T cells of mothers and their children.

The sample consisted of blood. The source of these receptors is a boy aged 5-17 years in good health.

This rearrangement joins TRBV12-3 or TRBV12-4 to TRBJ1-2; D gene unclear. Trimming removed 2 bases from V and 2 bases from J, with 12 bases in between. The CDR3 is 15 amino acids. CDR3 in amino acids: CASSLYQEQNYGYTF. Here the CDR3 DNA reads TGTGCCAGCAGTTTATATCAAGAACAAAACTATGGCTACACCTTC.

With regard to this clonotype: At one boundary the junction diverges from the germline segment, which might be a read error. The chain carries TRBV7-7 and TRBJ2-5; the match to TRBD1 covers 7 bases. CDR1 and CDR2 from the germline V gene are SSHAT and FNYEAQ (reference sequence). The CDR3 has 14 amino acids. The CDR3 here is CASSHTTGVETQYF. The CDR3 DNA follows: TGTGCTAGCAGCCATACAACAGGGGTAGAGACCCAGTACTTC.

This clonotype was picked up a small number of times. The chain uses TRBV28 and TRBJ2-7; D gene unclear. The CDR3 loop spans 12 amino acids. Trimming removed 5 bases at V and 4 bases at J, with 9 bases between. Germline values: CDR1 MDHEN, CDR2 SYDVKM. This CDR3 reads CASSVLRYEQYF. The CDR3 nucleotides read TGTGCCAGCAGTGTCCTAAGATACGAGCAGTACTTC. Using reference TRBV28 and TRBJ2-7 for the parts outside the CDR3, the full variable domain is DVKVTQSSRYLVKRTGEKVFLECVQDMDHENMFWYRQDPGLGLRLIYFSYDVKMKEKGDIPEGYSVSREKKERFSLILESASTNQTSMYLCASSVLRYEQYFGPGTRLTVT.

The chain employs TRBV20-1 and TRBJ1-1; D is ambiguous. V shed 0 bases and J shed 6 bases, with 23 bases lying between them. The CDR3 extends over 17 amino acids. Germline loops: CDR1 DFQATT, CDR2 SNEGSKA (reference sequence). CDR3 amino acids: CSARDSVGSGTLAEAFF. DNA for the CDR3: TGCAGTGCTAGAGACTCCGTCGGGAGCGGCACCCTCGCTGAAGCTTTCTTT.

The CDR3 region is CASSRPPADTQYF. The CDR3 DNA reads TGTGCCAGCAGCCGTCCCCCCGCAGATACGCAGTATTTT. The chain employs TRBV7-2 and TRBJ2-3; D call uncertain. V gave up 5 bases and J gave up 4 bases, with 10 bases separating them. Per the germline V gene, CDR1 is SGHTA and CDR2 is FQGNSA. This CDR3 spans 13 amino acids.

As regards this clonotype: One junction end does not reproduce the germline sequence, and a read error may be involved. CDR3 amino acids: CAGSHFYEQYF. The CDR3 DNA reads TGTGCCGGCAGTCATTTCTACGAGCAGTACTTC. The chain joins TRBV12-3 or TRBV12-4 to TRBJ2-7; no firm D call. This CDR3 is 11 amino acids long.

The table lists this clonotype with a few counts. This chain uses TRBV29-1 with TRBJ2-3; no clear D. CDR3 length equals 13 residues. The germline gives CDR1 SQVTM, CDR2 ANQGSEA. The germline V and J ends were trimmed by 6 bases and 4 bases, with 14 bases remaining between them. CDR3 DNA sequence: TGCAGCGTCCCACTCAGTGGGGCAGATACGCAGTATTTT. It yields the protein CSVPLSGADTQYF.

This clonotype was found a few times. This chain connects TRBV11-2 to TRBJ1-4, with D possibly matching TRBD1 (5 bases). V lost 8 bases to trimming and J lost 4 bases, with 14 bases between them. The CDR3 has 14 residues. Germline V gene lookup returns CDR1 SGHAT and CDR2 FQNNGV. CDR3 loop: CASSGGLNNEKLFF. The DNA of the CDR3 is TGTGCCAGCTCGGGGGGACTTAATAATGAAAAACTGTTTTTT.

This clonotype has a handful of counts. This chain links TRBV7-3 with TRBJ2-3; a weak D match, TRBD2 (6 bases). Trimming removed 3 bases at V and 5 bases at J, with 9 bases between. CDR1 and CDR2 (germline): SGHTA, FQGTGA. This CDR3 region has 13 residues. CDR3 loop: CASSFISGDTQYF. The CDR3 DNA reads TGTGCCAGCAGCTTCATTAGCGGAGATACGCAGTATTTT.

The gene calls are TRBV6-5 and TRBJ2-1; 14 bases map to TRBD2. The J segment lost 5 bases and the V segment lost 0 bases, leaving 0 bases of the junction unmatched. The CDR3 totals 16 residues. Germline-derived CDR1 and CDR2 are MNHEY and SVGAGI. CDR3 sequence reads: CASSYSGLAGDNEQFF. In DNA, the CDR3 is TGTGCCAGCAGTTACTCGGGACTAGCGGGGGACAATGAGCAGTTCTTC.

This chain connects TRBV29-1 to TRBJ1-2; 7 nucleotides match TRBD1. This CDR3 contains 12 residues. Unmatched junction bases numbered 4, after V lost 7 bases and J lost 2 bases. CDR1 SQVTM and CDR2 ANQGSEA come from the germline V gene. The CDR3 DNA reads as TGCAGCGCCCAACAGGGGAACTATGGCTACACCTTC. This gives the protein CSAQQGNYGYTF.

This clonotype was observed a few times. V usage is TRBV5-5 and J usage is TRBJ2-5; the match to TRBD2 covers 11 bases. V shed 3 bases and J 1 base; nucleotides not matched to a gene: 5. Germline V gene sequence: CDR1 SGHKS, CDR2 YYEKEE (reference sequence). CDR3 length: 16 amino acids. The DNA of the CDR3 is TGTGCCAGCAGCTCCAGCGGGACTAGCGGCCAAGAGACCCAGTACTTC. Protein: CASSSSGTSGQETQYF.